The entry that follows covers one T cell receptor (beta chain) sequence. This clone was detected once. Its antigen target is currently unknown. No much larger clonotype is one base removed from it; base qualities were not supplied. These data belong to a study of blood T cell repertoires in COVID-19 (dated by TCRdb to about 2020). For the study in its entirety: Samples from collaborators originated in the United States, Italy and Spain and spanned both the acute and convalescent phases of COVID-19. Sample metadata almost always included a de-identified subject ID, COVID-19 status, age in years and sex. Deeply sampled blood TCRbeta repertoires from subjects exposed to, actively infected with, or recovered from COVID-19 were included in the dataset. The repertoires were released in a freely available public database intended as a resource for research on the immune response to SARS-CoV-2. Where available, HLA class I and class II types were obtained from metadata supplied by the sample provider rather than from assay-based typing. The prospective study material was composed of cDNA or gDNA derived from T cells, B-cell-depleted T cells, or PBMCs. The samples were drawn from two sources: the first 160 participants of the ongoing ImmuneRACE study, and about 1,300 subjects contributed by 6 global collaborators. Results the study describes overall, beyond this receptor: Clinical and demographic metadata were provided uncurated, with the amount varying by source and participant.

A distance of 13 bases separates the germline ends of V and J, which lose 4 bases and 0 bases respectively. The CDR3 starts with the cysteine, ends with the phenylalanine, and has 16 residues. The only DNA kept is the CDR3, 48 bases in frame from the first base. As encoded in the germline V gene (reference sequence), CDR1 is SEHNR while CDR2 is FQNEAQ. TCRbeta CDR3 regions were amplified from genomic DNA by means of the immunoSEQ Assay, a bias-controlled multiplex PCR. The paper's data handling went like this. Within the assay, amplification of reference gene primers was used to estimate how many nucleated cells each sample contained. Sequence reads were collapsed and filtered to measure the absolute abundance of every unique TCRbeta CDR3 rearrangement. For each sample, productive Simpson clonality was calculated by taking the square root of Simpson's diversity index across productive rearrangements. Held by TCRdb, this immuneACCESS table contains in-frame sequences only and omits some clones. Under half of the omission traces to an unresolved V gene where checked; the cause of the rest is unknown. The V and J calls and the clone size are those of that table, but D and trimming were determined from the DNA. This sample gives fewer than 70,000 clones in total; just over 85% of them show up just once. Approximately 1.5% of the sample is in the top ten clones.

The collaborating institutions used their own protocols to collect whole blood in K2EDTA tubes. For TCRbeta analysis, collaborator samples were shipped as frozen whole blood, as isolated PBMCs, or as DNA extracted from either sample type. The chain is made from TRBV7-9 and TRBJ1-3; the D gene is perhaps TRBD1, from 5 matching bases. The sequenced material came from peripheral blood. The clonotype was recovered from a woman between 55 and 75 years old with acute or convalescent COVID-19. The CDR3 has the sequence CASSSGLPGSGNTIYF. Here is the DNA: TGTGCCAGCAGCTCGGGACTCCCAGGCTCTGGAAACACCATATATTTT. With the rest looked up from the reference TRBV7-9 and TRBJ1-3 genes rather than sequenced, the full variable domain is DTGVSQNPRHKITKRGQNVTFRCDPISEHNRLYWYRQTLGQGPEFLTYFQNEAQLEKSRLLSDRFSAERPKGSFSTLEIQRTEQGDSAMYLCASSSGLPGSGNTIYFGEGSWLTVV.